Listed below are T cell receptor beta chains from one sample, sequenced in a study of blood T cell repertoires in COVID-19. Assay: immunoSEQ multiplex PCR; the TCRdb copy retains only in-frame clones and omits some. The sample shows fewer than 350,000 clones, approximately 85% of them seen only once. The sample comprised peripheral blood. These receptors came from a human donor in a cohort sampled during active COVID-19. The CDR3 runs from the conserved cysteine through the conserved F or W. Each record gives: clone size, V gene, D gene, J gene, CDR3 protein, CDR3 DNA. D genes are given only for firm matches. Clone size is shown for a subset of rows, as once, few, many or a class of expanded clone.

NA	TRBV5-1	TRBD1	TRBJ2-7	CASSLEGQGAYEQYF	TGCGCCAGCAGCTTGGAAGGACAGGGGGCCTACGAGCAGTACTTC
once	TRBV5-1	TRBD1	TRBJ2-7	CASSLGEGGPSRREQYF	TGCGCCAGCAGCTTGGGCGAAGGGGGCCCCTCTCGGCGCGAGCAGTACTTC
NA	TRBV6-5	NA	TRBJ1-2	CASSYSSDGSDYGYTF	TGTGCCAGCAGTTACTCTTCGGACGGGAGTGACTATGGCTACACCTTC
NA	TRBV29-1	TRBD1	TRBJ2-3	CSAKGQSASTDTQYF	TGCAGCGCGAAGGGACAGTCAGCTAGCACAGATACGCAGTATTTT
NA	TRBV2	TRBD2	TRBJ2-1	CASIVPNGGASNEQFF	TGTGCCAGCATAGTCCCAAACGGGGGGGCGTCCAATGAGCAGTTCTTC
few	TRBV2	NA	TRBJ1-2	CASLPQGYGYTF	TGTGCCAGCCTCCCCCAGGGGTATGGCTACACCTTC
many	TRBV5-6	TRBD1	TRBJ2-3	CASSMRTGGRTDTQYF	TGTGCCAGCAGCATGCGGACAGGGGGGAGAACAGATACGCAGTATTTT
NA	TRBV3-1/TRBV3-2	NA	TRBJ2-7	CASSQGLYEQYF	TGTGCCAGCAGCCAAGGACTCTACGAGCAGTACTTC
NA	TRBV19	NA	TRBJ1-5	CASSMEVQVNQPQHF	TGTGCCAGTAGTATGGAGGTTCAGGTCAATCAGCCCCAGCATTTT
NA	TRBV27	TRBD1	TRBJ1-2	CASSLGTGLGYTF	TGTGCCAGCAGTTTAGGGACAGGGCTTGGCTACACCTTC
NA	TRBV11-3	NA	TRBJ1-2	CASSLRQASLRGYTF	TGTGCCAGCAGCTTACGGCAGGCTTCGCTAAGAGGCTACACCTTC
NA	TRBV5-4	NA	TRBJ1-1	CASSLQMNTEAFF	TGTGCCAGCAGCTTACAAATGAACACTGAAGCTTTCTTT
NA	TRBV5-4	TRBD1	TRBJ1-3	CASSLGQGGRNTIYF	TGTGCCAGCAGCCTGGGACAGGGTGGAAGAAACACCATATATTTT
once	TRBV30	TRBD2	TRBJ2-3	CAWTSGGAVDTQYF	TGTGCCTGGACTAGCGGGGGGGCGGTAGATACGCAGTATTTT
NA	TRBV6-1	NA	TRBJ1-2	CASSEIRGHTF	TGTGCCAGCAGTGAAATCAGGGGCCACACCTTC
NA	TRBV6-5	TRBD2	TRBJ2-1	CASNGLAGGTQQFF	TGTGCCAGCAACGGACTAGCGGGGGGAACGCAGCAGTTCTTC
NA	TRBV27	TRBD2	TRBJ2-3	CASSFGRLGAGVGDTQYF	TGTGCCAGCAGTTTCGGGCGTTTGGGAGCGGGGGTCGGAGATACGCAGTATTTT
NA	TRBV5-1	TRBD1	TRBJ2-3	CASSLGEQGLVPDTQYF	TGCGCCAGCAGCTTGGGGGAACAGGGGCTCGTCCCAGATACGCAGTATTTT
NA	TRBV5-1	NA	TRBJ1-3	CASSLALSSSGNTIYF	TGCGCCAGCAGCTTGGCCCTCTCGAGCTCTGGAAACACCATATATTTT
NA	TRBV2	NA	TRBJ2-5	CASKKNREIGTQYF	TGTGCCAGCAAAAAGAACAGGGAGATCGGGACCCAGTACTTC
once	TRBV7-3	NA	TRBJ2-5	CASSISGGETQYF	TGTGCCAGCAGCATTAGCGGTGGAGAGACCCAGTACTTC
few	TRBV2	TRBD1	TRBJ2-7	CASRDRYYEQYF	TGTGCCAGCCGGGACAGATACTACGAGCAGTACTTC
NA	TRBV7-9	TRBD2	TRBJ2-5	CASRPLAGGTQETQYF	TGTGCCAGCAGGCCCCTAGCGGGGGGCACCCAAGAGACCCAGTACTTC
NA	TRBV10-3	TRBD2	TRBJ2-2	CAISDPILAGYNAGELFF	TGTGCCATCAGTGACCCCATACTAGCGGGGTATAATGCCGGGGAGCTGTTTTTT
NA	TRBV24-1	NA	TRBJ1-2	CATSDVTTDGVGGYTF	TGTGCCACCAGTGATGTAACGACAGACGGTGTCGGTGGCTACACCTTC
NA	TRBV14	TRBD1	TRBJ2-7	CASSPAFFRQGDEQYF	TGTGCCAGCAGCCCCGCCTTTTTCCGGCAGGGGGACGAGCAGTACTTC
few	TRBV7-6	NA	TRBJ1-4	CASSRQLTNEKLFF	TGTGCCAGCAGCAGACAGCTAACTAATGAAAAACTGTTTTTT
NA	TRBV5-1	TRBD1	TRBJ2-2	CASSLFDRVSAGELFF	TGCGCCAGCAGCTTGTTTGACAGGGTTTCGGCCGGGGAGCTGTTTTTT
NA	TRBV2	TRBD1	TRBJ1-2	CATRGHKPNYGYTF	TGTGCCACCAGGGGGCACAAGCCTAACTATGGCTACACCTTC
NA	TRBV12-3/TRBV12-4	TRBD1	TRBJ1-2	CASTPGGVYGYTF	TGTGCCAGCACCCCAGGGGGCGTTTATGGCTACACCTTC
NA	TRBV7-9	TRBD1	TRBJ1-1	CASSYTDRGAFF	TGTGCCAGCAGTTATACGGACAGGGGGGCTTTCTTT
NA	TRBV14	TRBD2	TRBJ2-7	CASSHGGAISYEQYF	TGTGCCAGCAGCCACGGGGGGGCAATTTCCTACGAGCAGTACTTC
NA	TRBV5-4	TRBD1	TRBJ1-4	CASSPDREVTNEKLFF	TGTGCCAGCAGCCCCGACAGGGAGGTTACTAATGAAAAACTGTTTTTT
NA	TRBV24-1	NA	TRBJ2-2	CATSVSRGRAGELFF	TGTGCCACCAGTGTTTCCAGGGGAAGGGCCGGGGAGCTGTTTTTT
NA	TRBV6-5	TRBD1	TRBJ1-2	CASWGQNYGYTF	TGTGCCTCCTGGGGACAGAACTATGGCTACACCTTC
NA	TRBV18	NA	TRBJ1-5	CASSPTAIANQPQHF	TGTGCCAGCTCCCCGACAGCCATCGCCAATCAGCCCCAGCATTTT
NA	TRBV27	TRBD1	TRBJ2-5	CASTSRGDSQETQYF	TGTGCCAGCACCTCAAGAGGGGACAGTCAAGAGACCCAGTACTTC
NA	TRBV13	TRBD1	TRBJ2-7	CASSRRGSYEQYF	TGTGCCAGCAGCCGCAGGGGGTCCTACGAGCAGTACTTC
NA	TRBV5-1	NA	TRBJ2-3	CASRPGISVDTQYF	TGCGCCAGCAGACCAGGGATATCGGTGGATACGCAGTATTTT
NA	TRBV19	TRBD1	TRBJ2-7	CASSMVSGQNYEQYF	TGTGCCAGTAGTATGGTCTCGGGACAGAACTACGAGCAGTACTTC
NA	TRBV24-1	TRBD1	TRBJ1-2	CATSDLGAPGQRYYGYTF	TGTGCCACCAGTGATTTGGGTGCACCGGGACAGCGCTACTATGGCTACACCTTC
NA	TRBV6-6	TRBD2	TRBJ2-2	CASRQLAANTGELFF	TGTGCCAGCAGACAACTAGCGGCGAACACCGGGGAGCTGTTTTTT
NA	TRBV5-1	TRBD2	TRBJ2-7	CASRRLAGDLYEQYF	TGCGCCAGCAGGAGACTAGCGGGGGATCTCTACGAGCAGTACTTC
NA	TRBV5-1	TRBD1	TRBJ2-7	CASSRLGQGSYEQYF	TGCGCCAGCAGCCGGTTGGGACAGGGGTCCTACGAGCAGTACTTC
NA	TRBV29-1	TRBD1	TRBJ1-2	CSVSTGINYGYTF	TGCAGCGTTTCGACAGGGATAAACTATGGCTACACCTTC
NA	TRBV6-5	TRBD1	TRBJ2-7	CASSYSIGTASYEQYF	TGTGCCAGCAGTTACTCGATTGGGACAGCCTCCTACGAGCAGTACTTC
NA	TRBV5-1	TRBD1	TRBJ1-6	CASSLARQGSSYNSPLHF	TGCGCCAGCAGCTTGGCTCGACAGGGGAGCTCCTATAATTCACCCCTCCACTTT
NA	TRBV4-2	NA	TRBJ2-3	CASSHGGGGADTQYF	TGTGCCAGCAGCCACGGGGGCGGGGGCGCAGATACGCAGTATTTT
NA	TRBV6-5	NA	TRBJ2-2	CASISGELFF	TGTGCCAGCATCTCCGGGGAGCTGTTTTTT
NA	TRBV11-3	NA	TRBJ2-5	CASSLGGLQSETQYF	TGTGCCAGCAGCTTAGGTGGTCTTCAGTCGGAGACCCAGTACTTC